These 5 T cell receptor beta chains came from one sample sequenced in a study of cytomegalovirus exposure and HLA in healthy donors. 60 Vbeta and 13 Jbeta primers were used in PCR. TCRdb's copy holds only in-frame clones and misses some; the assay was immunoSEQ multiplex PCR. The sample records some 120,000 clones, 79% being singletons. Sample: PBMCs. These receptors all stem from a woman aged 18-35 years in good health and CMV-seropositive.

This clone was counted only a few times. The chain couples TRBV28 to TRBJ1-4; TRBD1 matches 7 bases. Germline CDR1 is MDHEN and CDR2 is SYDVKM. The V segment lost 6 bases and the J segment 2 bases; nucleotides outside the gene matches: 6. The CDR3 length is 15 residues. CDR3: CASSPTGDTNEKLFF. The CDR3 coding sequence is TGTGCCAGCAGCCCCACAGGGGACACTAATGAAAAACTGTTTTTT.

The CDR3 loop is CASSETDSYNEQFF. CDR3 DNA: TGTGCCAGCAGCGAAACAGACTCCTACAATGAGCAGTTCTTC. The chain employs TRBV7-2 and TRBJ2-1; D is uncertain. Per germline, CDR1 SGHTA and CDR2 FQGNSA. The length of the CDR3 is 14 residues. Deletions cut 5 bases from V and 0 bases from J, with 8 bases between.

This sequence joins TRBV5-1 and TRBJ1-2; weak D call: TRBD1 (5 bases). Germline V CDR1 and CDR2: SGHRS, YFSETQ. Trimming stripped 3 bases from V and 6 bases from J, with 15 bases between. The CDR3 contains 14 residues. CDR3 in amino acids: CASSSGWAGNGYTF. The CDR3 DNA sequence: TGCGCCAGCAGCTCCGGCTGGGCAGGGAATGGCTACACCTTC.

This sequence joins TRBV5-3 and TRBJ1-2; D is perhaps TRBD1 (5 bases). TRBV5-3 is designated an ORF whose function remains uncertain. V was trimmed by 1 base and J by 5 bases, leaving 6 bases between them. The CDR3 has 12 amino acids. The CDR3 DNA follows: TGTGCCAGAAGCTTGAACAGGTATGGCTACACCTTC. Its translation is CARSLNRYGYTF.

This clone was found a few times. This chain links TRBV9 with TRBJ1-4, with no clear D. Germline lookup yields CDR1 SGDLS and CDR2 YYNGEE. The CDR3 length is 15 residues. V shed 4 bases and J shed 4 bases, with 14 bases lying between them. CDR3 sequence: CASSPGLGVNEKLFF. Here the CDR3 DNA reads TGTGCCAGCAGCCCTGGGTTGGGAGTTAATGAAAAACTGTTTTTT. Looking up the rest from reference TRBV9 and TRBJ1-4 gives the full variable domain: DSGVTQTPKHLITATGQRVTLRCSPRSGDLSVYWYQQSLDQGLQFLIQYYNGEERAKGNILERFSAQQFPDLHSELNLSSLELGDSALYFCASSPGLGVNEKLFFGSGTQLSVL.